Listed below are T cell receptor beta chains from one sample, sequenced in a study of cytomegalovirus exposure and HLA in healthy donors. TCRdb's copy holds only in-frame clones and misses some; the assay was immunoSEQ multiplex PCR. The table has about 170,000 clones, about nine tenths seen once. Sequenced: PBMCs. These receptors originate from a woman aged 18-29 years in good health and CMV-seropositive. CDR3s include the opening cysteine and the closing phenylalanine or tryptophan. A D gene is named only where the DNA matches it firmly. Clone size is stated in some rows and not others, as once, few, many or a class when expanded.

j_call,v_call,clone_size,d_call,cdr3_aa,cdr3_nt
TRBJ2-5,TRBV30,.,TRBD2,CAWSVRRGRAETQYF,TGTGCCTGGAGTGTACGTCGAGGGAGGGCGGAGACCCAGTACTTC
TRBJ1-5,TRBV9,.,.,CASSSLDSNQPQHF,TGTGCCAGCAGCTCACTAGACAGCAATCAGCCCCAGCATTTT
TRBJ2-3,TRBV4-3,.,TRBD2,CASSQGTSGRVTDTQYF,TGCGCCAGCAGCCAGGGGACTAGCGGGAGGGTAACAGATACGCAGTATTTT
TRBJ2-7,TRBV6-5,.,.,CASSYESSYEQYF,TGTGCCAGCAGTTACGAGTCTTCCTACGAGCAGTACTTC
TRBJ2-1,TRBV5-4,.,TRBD2,CASSLRVGGRLNEQFF,TGTGCCAGCAGCCTGAGGGTGGGCGGGAGACTCAATGAGCAGTTCTTC
TRBJ2-7,TRBV7-6,.,.,CASSLVDGGYEQYF,TGTGCCAGCAGCTTAGTCGACGGGGGATACGAGCAGTACTTC
TRBJ2-5,TRBV28,few,TRBD1,CASRPGQGRAQYF,TGTGCCAGCAGACCCGGACAGGGAAGGGCCCAGTACTTC
TRBJ2-2,TRBV28,.,.,CASSLSVGELFF,TGTGCCAGCAGTTTGTCGGTCGGGGAGCTGTTTTTT
TRBJ2-2,TRBV9,.,TRBD2,CASSVAGGQTGELFF,TGTGCCAGCAGCGTAGCGGGAGGCCAGACCGGGGAGCTGTTTTTT
TRBJ1-1,TRBV5-1,once,TRBD1,CASSVGTGLFTEAFF,TGCGCCAGCAGCGTGGGGACAGGGTTATTCACTGAAGCTTTCTTT
TRBJ2-7,TRBV20-1,.,.,CSAPGDYEQYF,TGCAGTGCCCCAGGGGACTACGAGCAGTACTTC
TRBJ2-7,TRBV7-9,.,.,CASSHGAGTYEQYF,TGTGCCAGCAGTCACGGGGCGGGGACCTACGAGCAGTACTTC
TRBJ2-6,TRBV7-3,.,.,CASSFQTGSGANVLTF,TGTGCCAGCAGCTTCCAGACAGGCTCTGGGGCCAACGTCCTGACTTTC
TRBJ1-2,TRBV2,few,.,CASTDYQNGYTF,TGTGCCAGCACCGACTATCAGAATGGCTACACCTTC
TRBJ2-5,TRBV12-5,.,TRBD2,CASGLGPGLAGGEKETQYF,TGTGCTAGTGGTTTGGGACCCGGACTAGCGGGTGGGGAAAAAGAGACCCAGTACTTC
TRBJ2-7,TRBV27,few,.,CASSSWGSPYEQYF,TGTGCCAGCAGTTCATGGGGCAGTCCCTACGAGCAGTACTTC
TRBJ1-4,TRBV20-1,.,.,CSSRRGEKLFF,TGCAGTAGCCGCAGAGGGGAAAAACTGTTTTTT
TRBJ1-1,TRBV13,.,.,CASSLAGQGRGRNTEAFF,TGTGCCAGCAGCTTAGCGGGACAAGGTAGGGGTAGGAACACTGAAGCTTTCTTT
TRBJ2-2,TRBV4-1,.,TRBD2,CASSQGGRQAGELFF,TGCGCCAGCAGCCAAGGCGGGAGGCAAGCCGGGGAGCTGTTTTTT
TRBJ1-3,TRBV30,.,.,CARSSWGTGNTIYF,TGTGCCAGATCCTCTTGGGGCACTGGAAACACCATATATTTT
TRBJ2-3,TRBV10-3,.,.,CAIKAEGTDTQYF,TGTGCCATCAAGGCGGAGGGCACAGATACGCAGTATTTT
TRBJ2-3,TRBV11-2,.,TRBD2,CASSEGTSGRTDTQYF,TGTGCCAGCAGCGAGGGGACTAGCGGGAGAACAGATACGCAGTATTTT
TRBJ2-7,TRBV11-2,.,.,CASSLDLAQGNVQYF,TGTGCCAGCAGCTTAGATCTCGCCCAGGGAAACGTGCAGTACTTC
TRBJ2-7,TRBV6-5,once,TRBD1,CASSYSDRDYEQYF,TGTGCCAGCAGTTACTCAGACAGGGACTACGAGCAGTACTTC
TRBJ2-7,TRBV27,few,TRBD1,CASSNSDRTYEQYF,TGTGCCAGCAGTAACTCGGACAGGACTTACGAGCAGTACTTC
TRBJ2-7,TRBV28,.,TRBD1,CASSFSAGGYEQYF,TGTGCCAGCAGTTTTTCGGCAGGGGGCTACGAGCAGTACTTC
TRBJ2-7,TRBV19,.,TRBD1,CASSITGTGGNEQYF,TGTGCCAGTAGTATTACCGGGACAGGGGGTAACGAGCAGTACTTC
TRBJ2-6,TRBV6-5,.,.,CASTDTSGANVLTF,TGTGCCAGCACCGACACTTCTGGGGCCAACGTCCTGACTTTC
TRBJ2-3,TRBV5-4,.,TRBD1,CASTWVGQGVDTQYF,TGTGCCAGCACCTGGGTAGGACAGGGGGTAGATACGCAGTATTTT
TRBJ2-1,TRBV29-1,.,TRBD1,CSVQPGQGLNEQFF,TGCAGCGTTCAACCGGGACAGGGGCTAAATGAGCAGTTCTTC
TRBJ1-1,TRBV27,.,TRBD1,CASNTWTGENTEAFF,TGTGCCAGCAACACATGGACAGGGGAGAACACTGAAGCTTTCTTT
TRBJ1-1,TRBV7-2,.,.,CASSLVKKNTEAFF,TGTGCCAGCAGCTTAGTAAAAAAGAACACTGAAGCTTTCTTT
TRBJ2-2,TRBV28,.,.,CASREGQPTGELFF,TGTGCCAGCCGAGAGGGCCAGCCCACCGGGGAGCTGTTTTTT
TRBJ2-5,TRBV2,.,.,CASSGTFETQYF,TGTGCCAGCAGTGGGACTTTTGAGACCCAGTACTTC
TRBJ2-7,TRBV5-4,.,.,CASSPDSGSYEQYF,TGTGCCAGCAGCCCAGATAGCGGCTCCTACGAGCAGTACTTC
TRBJ2-3,TRBV18,.,.,CASSPPRGGVADTQYF,TGTGCCAGCTCACCACCGCGAGGGGGAGTAGCAGATACGCAGTATTTT
TRBJ1-2,TRBV5-4,.,TRBD1,CASRRTGGHGYTF,TGTGCCAGCAGACGGACAGGCGGCCATGGCTACACCTTC
TRBJ2-1,TRBV2,.,TRBD1,CASSGDRENEQFF,TGTGCCAGCAGCGGGGACAGGGAAAATGAGCAGTTCTTC
TRBJ2-7,TRBV10-3,.,.,CAISESSVSYEQYF,TGTGCCATCAGTGAGTCTAGCGTCTCCTACGAGCAGTACTTC
TRBJ2-3,TRBV15,.,TRBD1,CATSRLSQGTDTQYF,TGTGCCACCAGCAGGCTATCACAGGGGACAGATACGCAGTATTTT
TRBJ2-6,TRBV19,.,TRBD2,CASTSGGLAGVTSGANVLTF,TGTGCCAGTACGAGCGGAGGACTAGCGGGAGTTACCTCTGGGGCCAACGTCCTGACTTTC
TRBJ2-2,TRBV19,.,TRBD2,CASSPGLAESYNTGELFF,TGTGCCAGTAGTCCGGGACTAGCGGAAAGCTATAACACCGGGGAGCTGTTTTTT
TRBJ2-1,TRBV11-2,.,TRBD1,CASSSWGQSHEQFF,TGTGCCAGCAGTTCTTGGGGACAGTCTCATGAGCAGTTCTTC
TRBJ1-4,TRBV27,.,.,CASSLKCIGAPCTLFF,TGTGCCAGCAGTTTAAAATGCATAGGAGCCCCTTGCACACTGTTTTTT
TRBJ2-3,TRBV15,.,TRBD2,CATTLTSGVTDTQYF,TGTGCCACGACCTTAACTAGCGGGGTCACAGATACGCAGTATTTT
TRBJ1-1,TRBV11-3,.,.,CASSRGGNTEAFF,TGTGCCAGCAGCAGGGGGGGGAACACTGAAGCTTTCTTT
TRBJ2-3,TRBV7-8,.,TRBD2,CASSPTRENTQYF,TGTGCCAGCAGCCCGACGCGGGAGAATACGCAGTATTTT
TRBJ2-2,TRBV5-8,few,.,CASSLVSSGELFF,TGTGCCAGCAGCTTGGTGTCTTCCGGGGAGCTGTTTTTT
TRBJ2-1,TRBV9,once,TRBD1,CASSGTGWYEQFF,TGTGCCAGCAGCGGGACAGGGTGGTATGAGCAGTTCTTC
TRBJ1-4,TRBV6-1,.,.,CASRDLSGNEKLFF,TGTGCCAGCAGAGATCTTTCGGGTAATGAAAAACTGTTTTTT
TRBJ1-5,TRBV10-1,.,.,CASSSKRGLHRQDQPQHF,TGCGCCAGCAGTAGCAAGCGTGGACTTCACAGACAAGATCAGCCCCAGCATTTT
TRBJ2-5,TRBV5-5,.,TRBD1,CASRTGRTQYF,TGTGCCAGCCGGACAGGGCGGACCCAGTACTTC
TRBJ2-1,TRBV5-1,.,TRBD1,CASQPGQGFINEQFF,TGCGCCAGTCAACCGGGACAGGGGTTTATCAATGAGCAGTTCTTC
TRBJ2-3,TRBV5-1,.,.,CASSLAAGPNTDTQYF,TGCGCCAGCAGCTTGGCGGCAGGGCCTAACACAGATACGCAGTATTTT
TRBJ1-3,TRBV9,.,TRBD1,CASSGTGHHSGNTIYF,TGTGCCAGCAGCGGGACAGGTCACCACTCTGGAAACACCATATATTTT
TRBJ1-1,TRBV6-1,.,TRBD1,CASSMTGNLPEAFF,TGTGCCAGCAGTATGACAGGGAATCTCCCTGAAGCTTTCTTT